This T cell receptor (beta chain) was identified during a study of T cells after yellow fever vaccination. General observations from the study: Most clones from primary vaccination resurfaced after the booster (approximately 97% CD4, over 75% CD8).

Template-switching 5'RACE yielded the TCR cDNA; a universal primer site and UMIs were added in the process. TCRdb re-called the 5' RACE reads with MiXCR, one entry per CDR3 protein. The sample shows some 320,000 distinct CDR3 sequences, less than 9.5% of them seen only once. CDR1 LGHDT and CDR2 YNNKEL come from the germline V gene (reference sequence). Trimming cost V 3 bases and J 8 bases, with 10 bases left between them. This CDR3 has 13 amino acids. This clonotype was seen a handful of times. Its antigen remains unidentified. V is TRBV3-1 and J is TRBJ1-4; possibly TRBD1 for D (5 bases). The sample in question was CD4+ T cells sorted from PBMCs, obtained 5 days after the yellow fever booster vaccination. The origin of this receptor is a young man who received the YFV17D yellow fever vaccine. CDR3 sequence: CASSQQGEEKLFF. Here the CDR3 DNA reads TGTGCCAGCAGCCAGCAGGGAGAAGAAAAACTGTTTTTT.